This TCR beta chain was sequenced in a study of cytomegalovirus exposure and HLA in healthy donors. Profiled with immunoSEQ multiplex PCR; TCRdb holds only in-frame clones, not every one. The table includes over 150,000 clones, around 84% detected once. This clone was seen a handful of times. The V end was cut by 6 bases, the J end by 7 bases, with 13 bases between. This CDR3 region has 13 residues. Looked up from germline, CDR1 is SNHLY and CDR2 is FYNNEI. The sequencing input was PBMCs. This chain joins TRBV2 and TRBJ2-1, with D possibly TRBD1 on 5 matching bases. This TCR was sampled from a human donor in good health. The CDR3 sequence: CASRRSQGNEQFF. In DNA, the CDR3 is TGTGCCAGCAGGCGGAGTCAGGGTAATGAGCAGTTCTTC.